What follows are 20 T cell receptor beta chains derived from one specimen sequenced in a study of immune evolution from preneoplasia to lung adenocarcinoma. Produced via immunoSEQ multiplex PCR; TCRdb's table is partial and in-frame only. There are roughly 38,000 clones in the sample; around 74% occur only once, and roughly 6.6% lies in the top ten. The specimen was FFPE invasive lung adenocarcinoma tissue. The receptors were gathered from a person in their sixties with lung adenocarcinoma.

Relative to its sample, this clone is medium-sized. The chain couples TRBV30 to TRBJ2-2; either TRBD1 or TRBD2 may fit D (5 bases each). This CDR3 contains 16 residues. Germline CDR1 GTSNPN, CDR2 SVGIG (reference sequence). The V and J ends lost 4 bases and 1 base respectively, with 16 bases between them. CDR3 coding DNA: TGTGCCTGGACAGGGAGTTTGACTCTGAACACCGGGGAGCTGTTTTTT. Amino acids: CAWTGSLTLNTGELFF.

The CDR3 nucleotides are TGCGCCAGCAGACGCCCCGGGGATAATGAAAAACTGTTTTTT. Residues: CASRRPGDNEKLFF. The chain carries TRBV4-1 and TRBJ1-4; D is unresolved. V was clipped by 6 bases and J by 4 bases, with 12 bases between them. Germline V gene lookup returns CDR1 MGHRA and CDR2 YSYEKL. This CDR3 contains 14 residues.

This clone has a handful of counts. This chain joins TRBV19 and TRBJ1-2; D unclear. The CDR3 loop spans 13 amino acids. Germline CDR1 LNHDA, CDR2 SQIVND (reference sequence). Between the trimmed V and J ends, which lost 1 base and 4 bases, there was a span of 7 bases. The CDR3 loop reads CASSIAQLYGYTF. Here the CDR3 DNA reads TGTGCCAGTAGTATAGCACAGCTCTATGGCTACACCTTC.

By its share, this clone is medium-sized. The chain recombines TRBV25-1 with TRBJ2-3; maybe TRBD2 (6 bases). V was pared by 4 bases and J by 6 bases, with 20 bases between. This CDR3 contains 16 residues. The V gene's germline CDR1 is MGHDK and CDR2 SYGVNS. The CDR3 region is CASSGSGTGLRDTQYF. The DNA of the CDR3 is TGTGCCAGCAGTGGTTCTGGGACTGGGCTAAGGGATACGCAGTATTTT.

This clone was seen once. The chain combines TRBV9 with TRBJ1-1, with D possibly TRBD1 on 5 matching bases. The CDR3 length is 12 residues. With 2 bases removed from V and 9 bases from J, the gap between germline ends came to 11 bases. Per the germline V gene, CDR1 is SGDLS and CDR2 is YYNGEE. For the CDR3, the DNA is TGTGCCAGCAGCGTTACGGGGGGAAAAGCTTTCTTT. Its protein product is CASSVTGGKAFF.

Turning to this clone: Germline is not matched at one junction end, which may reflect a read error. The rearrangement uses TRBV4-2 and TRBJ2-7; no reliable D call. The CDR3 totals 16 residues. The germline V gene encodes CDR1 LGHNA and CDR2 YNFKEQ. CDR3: CASSQEGPPNTYEQYF. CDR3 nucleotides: TGTGCCAGCAGCCAGGAAGGACCGCCTAACACCTACGAGCAGTATTTC.

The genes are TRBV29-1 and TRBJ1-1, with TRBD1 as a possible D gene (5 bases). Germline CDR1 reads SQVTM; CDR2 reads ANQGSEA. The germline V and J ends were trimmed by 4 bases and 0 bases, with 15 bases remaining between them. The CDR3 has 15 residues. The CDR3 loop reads CSVGKTTAMNTEAFF. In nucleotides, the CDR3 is TGCAGCGTTGGCAAAACGACAGCAATGAACACTGAAGCTTTCTTT.

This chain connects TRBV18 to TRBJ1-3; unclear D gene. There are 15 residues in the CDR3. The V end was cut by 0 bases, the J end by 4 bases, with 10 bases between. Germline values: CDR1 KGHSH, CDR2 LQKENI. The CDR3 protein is CASSPPRTSGNTIYF. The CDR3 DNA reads TGTGCCAGCTCACCACCGCGCACTTCAGGAAACACCATATATTTT.

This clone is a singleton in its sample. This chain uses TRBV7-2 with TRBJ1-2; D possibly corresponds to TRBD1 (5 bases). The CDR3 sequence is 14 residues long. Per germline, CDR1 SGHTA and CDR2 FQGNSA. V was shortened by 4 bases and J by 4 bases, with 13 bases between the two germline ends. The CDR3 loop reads CASSSRQGTYGYTF. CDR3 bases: TGTGCCAGCAGCTCCAGGCAGGGTACCTATGGCTACACCTTC.

CDR3 in amino acids: CASSLEAAGVSEQFF. The CDR3 DNA reads as TGTGCCAGCAGTCTGGAGGCCGCTGGGGTGAGTGAGCAGTTCTTC. J is TRBJ2-1 and V is TRBV28; tentatively, D is TRBD2 (5 bases). V lost 5 bases, J lost 9 bases, and 20 bases lay in between. This CDR3 has 15 amino acids. Germline CDR1 is MDHEN and CDR2 is SYDVKM.

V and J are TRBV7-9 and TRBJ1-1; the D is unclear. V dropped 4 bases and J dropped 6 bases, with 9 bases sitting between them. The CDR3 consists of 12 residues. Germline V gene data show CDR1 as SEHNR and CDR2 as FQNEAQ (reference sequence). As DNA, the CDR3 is TGTGCCAGCAGCTCCGATGACGCTGAAGCTTTCTTT. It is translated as CASSSDDAEAFF.

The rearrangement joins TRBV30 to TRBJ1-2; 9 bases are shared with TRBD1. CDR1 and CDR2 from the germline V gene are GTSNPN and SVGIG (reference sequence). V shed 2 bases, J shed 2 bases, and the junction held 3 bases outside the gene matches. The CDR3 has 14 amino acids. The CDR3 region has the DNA TGTGCCTGGAGTAGGACAGGGGTGAACTATGGCTACACCTTC. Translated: CAWSRTGVNYGYTF.

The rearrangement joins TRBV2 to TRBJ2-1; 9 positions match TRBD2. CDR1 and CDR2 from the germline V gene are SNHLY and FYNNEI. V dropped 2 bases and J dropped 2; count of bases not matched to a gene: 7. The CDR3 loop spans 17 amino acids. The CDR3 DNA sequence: TGTGCCAGCAGTGAAAATACGGCGGGAGGGGCCTACAATGAGCAGTTCTTC. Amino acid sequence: CASSENTAGGAYNEQFF.

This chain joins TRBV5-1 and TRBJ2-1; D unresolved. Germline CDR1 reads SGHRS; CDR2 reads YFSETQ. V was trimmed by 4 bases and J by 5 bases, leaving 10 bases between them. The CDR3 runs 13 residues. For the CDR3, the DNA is TGCGCCAGCAGCCGTGGCGATAACAATGAGCAGTTCTTC. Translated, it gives CASSRGDNNEQFF. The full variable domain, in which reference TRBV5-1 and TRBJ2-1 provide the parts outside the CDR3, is KAGVTQTPRYLIKTRGQQVTLSCSPISGHRSVSWYQQTPGQGLQFLFEYFSETQRNKGNFPGRFSGRQFSNSRSEMNVSTLELGDSALYLCASSRGDNNEQFFGPGTRLTVL.

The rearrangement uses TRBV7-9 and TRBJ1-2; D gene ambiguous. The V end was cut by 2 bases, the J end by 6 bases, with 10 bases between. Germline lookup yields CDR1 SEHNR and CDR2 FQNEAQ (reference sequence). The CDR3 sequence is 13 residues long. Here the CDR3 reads CASSLRGIDGYTF. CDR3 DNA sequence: TGTGCCAGCAGCTTACGTGGGATCGATGGCTACACCTTC. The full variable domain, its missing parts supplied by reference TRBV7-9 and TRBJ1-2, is DTGVSQNPRHKITKRGQNVTFRCDPISEHNRLYWYRQTLGQGPEFLTYFQNEAQLEKSRLLSDRFSAERPKGSFSTLEIQRTEQGDSAMYLCASSLRGIDGYTFGSGTRLTVV.

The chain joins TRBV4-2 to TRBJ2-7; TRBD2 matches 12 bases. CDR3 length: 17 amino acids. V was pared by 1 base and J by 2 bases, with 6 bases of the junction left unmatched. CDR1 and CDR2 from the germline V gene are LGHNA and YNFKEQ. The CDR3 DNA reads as TGTGCCAGCAGCCAAGCTGCCGGACTAGCGGGGACCTACGAGCAGTACTTC. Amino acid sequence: CASSQAAGLAGTYEQYF.

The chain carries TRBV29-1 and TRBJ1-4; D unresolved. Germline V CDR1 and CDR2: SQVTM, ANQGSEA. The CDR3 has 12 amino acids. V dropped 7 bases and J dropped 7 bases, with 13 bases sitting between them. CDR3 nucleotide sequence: TGCAGCGGTGGACGGTCGGGTGAAAAACTGTTTTTT. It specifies CSGGRSGEKLFF.

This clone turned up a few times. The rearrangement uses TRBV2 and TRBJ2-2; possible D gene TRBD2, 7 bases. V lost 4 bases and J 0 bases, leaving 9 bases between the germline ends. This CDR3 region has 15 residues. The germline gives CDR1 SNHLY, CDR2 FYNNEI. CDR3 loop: CASSGGGANTGELFF. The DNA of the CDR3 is TGTGCCAGCAGTGGGGGGGGCGCGAACACCGGGGAGCTGTTTTTT.

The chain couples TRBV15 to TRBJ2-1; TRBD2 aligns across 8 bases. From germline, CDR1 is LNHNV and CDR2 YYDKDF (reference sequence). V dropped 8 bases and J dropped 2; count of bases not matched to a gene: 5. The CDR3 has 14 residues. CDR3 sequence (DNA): TGTGCCACCCGTCGGCGGGGGGCCTACAATGAGCAGTTCTTC. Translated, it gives CATRRRGAYNEQFF.

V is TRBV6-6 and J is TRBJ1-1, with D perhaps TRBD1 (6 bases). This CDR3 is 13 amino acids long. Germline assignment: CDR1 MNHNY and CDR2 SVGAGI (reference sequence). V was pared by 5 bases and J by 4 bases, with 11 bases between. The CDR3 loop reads CASSKQGITEAFF. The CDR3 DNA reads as TGTGCCAGCAGTAAACAGGGAATCACTGAAGCTTTCTTT.